The 3 T cell receptor beta chains presented below share a single source sample, sequenced in a study of cytomegalovirus exposure and HLA in healthy donors. The PCR employed 60 Vbeta primers together with 13 Jbeta primers. TCRdb's copy holds only in-frame clones and misses some; the assay was immunoSEQ multiplex PCR. The sample carries about 160,000 clones, around 77% recorded once. Sample: PBMCs. These TCRs come from a man aged 25-45 years in good health and CMV-seropositive.

This chain uses TRBV6-1 with TRBJ1-5; D unclear. The CDR3 loop spans 13 amino acids. V gave up 4 bases and J gave up 6 bases, with 10 bases separating them. The germline CDR1 and CDR2 sequences are MNHNS and SASEGT. The CDR3, as DNA: TGTGCCAGCAGTGGAGAGGTCGGTCAGCCCCAGCATTTT. As protein: CASSGEVGQPQHF.

This sequence joins TRBV28 and TRBJ1-1; no definite D call. The CDR3 loop spans 16 amino acids. With 6 bases removed from V and 2 bases from J, the gap between germline ends came to 19 bases. CDR1 is MDHEN and CDR2 is SYDVKM in the germline V gene. CDR3 in amino acids: CASSPLRERENTEAFF. DNA for the CDR3: TGTGCCAGCAGCCCTCTTCGTGAGAGGGAAAACACTGAAGCTTTCTTT. The whole variable domain, filled in from reference TRBV28 and TRBJ1-1, reads DVKVTQSSRYLVKRTGEKVFLECVQDMDHENMFWYRQDPGLGLRLIYFSYDVKMKEKGDIPEGYSVSREKKERFSLILESASTNQTSMYLCASSPLRERENTEAFFGQGTRLTVV.

This sequence joins TRBV27 and TRBJ2-7; 9 bases are a match to TRBD1. The CDR3 runs to 17 residues. Trimming removed 5 bases from V and 1 base from J; junction bases left unmatched: 12. Germline V gene data show CDR1 as MNHEY and CDR2 as SMNVEV (reference sequence). CDR3 bases: TGTGCCAGCAGTCCCTATGGGGGACAGGGTATATCCTACGAGCAGTACTTC. Translated: CASSPYGGQGISYEQYF.